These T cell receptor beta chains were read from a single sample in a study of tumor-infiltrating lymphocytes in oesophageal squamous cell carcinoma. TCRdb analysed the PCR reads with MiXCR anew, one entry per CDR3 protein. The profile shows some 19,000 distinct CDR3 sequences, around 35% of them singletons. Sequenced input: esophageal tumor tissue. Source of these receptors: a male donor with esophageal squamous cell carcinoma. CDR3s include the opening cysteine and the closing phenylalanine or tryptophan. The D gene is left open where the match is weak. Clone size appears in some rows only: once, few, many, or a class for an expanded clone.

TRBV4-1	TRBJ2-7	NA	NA	TGCGCCAGCAGCCAAGTACGAGGGCCCCGGACCTACGAGCAGTACTTC	CASSQVRGPRTYEQYF
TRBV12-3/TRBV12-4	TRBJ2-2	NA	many	TGTGCCAGCAGAACGCAGGGCGGGGAGCTGTTTTTT	CASRTQGGELFF
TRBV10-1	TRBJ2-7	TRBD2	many	TGCGCCAGCAGCGCTGGGACTAGCGGGGACTACGAGCAGTACTTC	CASSAGTSGDYEQYF
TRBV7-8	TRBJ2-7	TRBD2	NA	TGTGCCAGCAGCTTGCTCCGGGACTACCGTCATGAGCAGTACTTC	CASSLLRDYRHEQYF
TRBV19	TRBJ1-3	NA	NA	TGTGCCAGTAGTAAACAGGGCCTCTCTGGAAACACCATATATTTT	CASSKQGLSGNTIYF
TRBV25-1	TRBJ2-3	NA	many	TGTGCCAGCAGTGATCCGTACCGTCCAACAGATACGCAGTATTTT	CASSDPYRPTDTQYF
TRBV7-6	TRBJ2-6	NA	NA	TGTGCCAGCAGCACAGTGTTCTCTGGGGCCAACGTCCTGACTTTC	CASSTVFSGANVLTF
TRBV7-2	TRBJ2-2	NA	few	TGTGCCAGCAGCATAACGGACAGAGAGAACACCGGGGAGCTGTTTTTT	CASSITDRENTGELFF
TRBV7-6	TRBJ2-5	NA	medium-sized	TGTGCCAGCAGGAAGAGGGGCTCCGACGTTGGGGAGACCCAGTACTTC	CASRKRGSDVGETQYF
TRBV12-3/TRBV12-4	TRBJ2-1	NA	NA	TGTGCCAGCAGCCCCGCGTGGTCCGCCTACAATGAGCAGTTCTTC	CASSPAWSAYNEQFF
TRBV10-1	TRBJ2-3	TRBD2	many	TGCGCCAGCAGTGTACTAGCGGGGGCAGATACGCAGTATTTT	CASSVLAGADTQYF
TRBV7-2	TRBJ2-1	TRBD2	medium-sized	TGTGCCAGCAGCGGGACTAGCGGGAGCTACAATGAGCAGTTCTTC	CASSGTSGSYNEQFF
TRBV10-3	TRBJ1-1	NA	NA	TGTGCCATCAGTGAGACCGGCCGGAACACTGAAGCTTTCTTT	CAISETGRNTEAFF
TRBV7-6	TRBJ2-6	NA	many	TGTGCCAGCAGCTCCTTCCGGCGGACTTTC	CASSSFRRTF
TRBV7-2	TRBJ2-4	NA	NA	TGTGCCAGCAGCTTAGATCGTTGGATGGCCAAAAACATTCAGTACTTC	CASSLDRWMAKNIQYF
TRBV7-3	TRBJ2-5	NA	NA	TGTGCCAGCAGCTCTGCTACTAATACCATACAGTACTTC	CASSSATNTIQYF
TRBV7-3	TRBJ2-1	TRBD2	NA	TGTGCCAGCAGCCCCTTAGCGGGGTCCTACAATGAGCAGTTCTTC	CASSPLAGSYNEQFF
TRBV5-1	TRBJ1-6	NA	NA	TGCGCCAGCAGCTTGGGAGCCGATAATTCACCCCTCCACTTT	CASSLGADNSPLHF
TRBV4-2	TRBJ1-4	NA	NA	TGTGCCAGCAGCAGAAGACTTGCAACTAATGAAAAACTGTTTTTT	CASSRRLATNEKLFF
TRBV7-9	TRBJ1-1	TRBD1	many	TGTGCCAGCAGCTGGCTGGGACAGCAGAACACTGAAGCTTTCTTT	CASSWLGQQNTEAFF
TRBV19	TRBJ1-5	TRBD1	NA	TGTGCCAGTAGTCCCTGGACAGGGGCCGGCAATCAGCCCCAGCATTTT	CASSPWTGAGNQPQHF
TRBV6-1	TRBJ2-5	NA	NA	TGTGCCAGCAGCCTTAGCGGCAACAATGAGCAGTACTTC	CASSLSGNNEQYF
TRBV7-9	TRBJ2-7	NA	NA	TGTGCCAGCAGCGGCGAAGGGGGTAGTAACTACGAGCAGTACTTC	CASSGEGGSNYEQYF
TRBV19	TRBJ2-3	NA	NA	TGTGCCAGTAGTATAGCAGTAGGGGCGAACACCGGGGAGCTGTATTTT	CASSIAVGANTGELYF
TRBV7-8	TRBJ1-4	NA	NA	TGTGCCAGCAGCTTAGTGGAGGGGTGGAATGAAAAACTGTTTTTT	CASSLVEGWNEKLFF
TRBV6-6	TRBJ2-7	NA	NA	TGTGCCAGCAGTTACGGAGCGGGCCGTCCCTACGAGCAGTACTTC	CASSYGAGRPYEQYF
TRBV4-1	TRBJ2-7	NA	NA	TGCGCCAGCAGCCAAGGAGGAGGGGGACAGTACGAGCAGTACTTC	CASSQGGGGQYEQYF
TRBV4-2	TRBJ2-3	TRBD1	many	TGTGCCAGCAGCAAGGGGACAGGGAGCACAGATACGCAGTATTTT	CASSKGTGSTDTQYF
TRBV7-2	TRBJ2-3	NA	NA	TGTGCCAGCAGCTTATTGAATACGCAGTATTTT	CASSLLNTQYF
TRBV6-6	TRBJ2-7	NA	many	TGTGCCAGCAGTTACTCGTCTGTGGGGGAGCAGTACTTC	CASSYSSVGEQYF
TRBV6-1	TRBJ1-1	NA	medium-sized	TGTGCCAGCAGTGAGGCGGGTCGAACTGAAGCTTTCTTT	CASSEAGRTEAFF
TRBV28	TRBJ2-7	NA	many	TGTGCCAGCAGTTTGGTACAGCCCTACGAGCAGTACTTC	CASSLVQPYEQYF
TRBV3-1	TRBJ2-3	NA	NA	TGTGCCAGCAGCCAAGGAACAGCCTGGGGGGATACGCAGTATTTT	CASSQGTAWGDTQYF
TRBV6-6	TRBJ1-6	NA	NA	TGTGCCAGCAGGCCGAGGGCGGTCAGAGCCTACGAGCAGTACTTT	CASRPRAVRAYEQYF
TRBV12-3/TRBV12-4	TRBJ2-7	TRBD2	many	TGTGCCAGCAGTTTTAGGCTAGCGGGAGGTTACGAGCAGTACTTC	CASSFRLAGGYEQYF
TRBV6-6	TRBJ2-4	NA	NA	TGTGCCAGCAGGGGATTCGGACTGTTCAATTCACCCCTCCACTTC	CASRGFGLFNSPLHF